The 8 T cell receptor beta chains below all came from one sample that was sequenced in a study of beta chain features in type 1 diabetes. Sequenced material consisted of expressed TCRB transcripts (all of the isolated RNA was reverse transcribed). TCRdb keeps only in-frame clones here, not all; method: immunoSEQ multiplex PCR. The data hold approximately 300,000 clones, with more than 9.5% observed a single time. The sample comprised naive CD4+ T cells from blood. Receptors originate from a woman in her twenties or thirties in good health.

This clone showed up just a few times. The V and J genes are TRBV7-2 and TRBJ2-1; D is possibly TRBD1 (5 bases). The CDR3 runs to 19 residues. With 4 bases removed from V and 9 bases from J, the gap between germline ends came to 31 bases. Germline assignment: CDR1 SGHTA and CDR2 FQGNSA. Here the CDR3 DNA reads TGTGCCAGCAGCTCCGGCCCTGAATTCGGGCTAAAAGGGGCCAGTGAGCAGTTCTTC. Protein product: CASSSGPEFGLKGASEQFF.

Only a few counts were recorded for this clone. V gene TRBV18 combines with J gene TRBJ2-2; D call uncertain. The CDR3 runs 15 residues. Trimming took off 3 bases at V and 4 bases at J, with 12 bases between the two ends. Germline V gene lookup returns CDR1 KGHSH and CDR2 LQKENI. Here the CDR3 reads CASSPLPSGTGELFF. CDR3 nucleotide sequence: TGTGCCAGCTCACCCCTACCTTCGGGCACCGGGGAGCTGTTTTTT.

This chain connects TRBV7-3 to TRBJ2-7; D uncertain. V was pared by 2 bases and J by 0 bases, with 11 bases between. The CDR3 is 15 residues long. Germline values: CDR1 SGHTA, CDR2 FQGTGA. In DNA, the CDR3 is TGTGCCAGCAGCTTAGTCGGCGGAAGCTCCTACGAGCAGTACTTC. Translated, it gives CASSLVGGSSYEQYF.

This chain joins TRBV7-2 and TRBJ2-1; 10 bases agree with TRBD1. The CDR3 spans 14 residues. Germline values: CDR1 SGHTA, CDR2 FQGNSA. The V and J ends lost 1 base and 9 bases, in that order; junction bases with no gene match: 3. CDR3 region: CASSLGRDRGEQFF. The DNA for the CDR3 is TGTGCCAGCAGCTTAGGTCGGGACAGGGGTGAGCAGTTCTTC.

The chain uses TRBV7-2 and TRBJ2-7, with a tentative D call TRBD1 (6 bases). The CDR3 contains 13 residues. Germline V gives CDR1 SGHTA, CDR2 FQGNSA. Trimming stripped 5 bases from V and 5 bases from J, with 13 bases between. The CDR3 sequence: CASSRQNRDEQYF. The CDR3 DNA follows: TGTGCCAGCAGCAGACAAAACAGGGACGAGCAGTACTTC. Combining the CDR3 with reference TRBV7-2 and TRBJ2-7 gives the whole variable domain GAGVSQSPSNKVTEKGKDVELRCDPISGHTALYWYRQSLGQGLEFLIYFQGNSAPDKSGLPSDRFSAERTGGSVSTLTIQRTQQEDSAVYLCASSRQNRDEQYFGPGTRLTVT.

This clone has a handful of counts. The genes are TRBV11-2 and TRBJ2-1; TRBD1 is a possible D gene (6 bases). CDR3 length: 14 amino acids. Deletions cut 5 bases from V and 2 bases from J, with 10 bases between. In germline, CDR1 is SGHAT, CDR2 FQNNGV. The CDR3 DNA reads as TGTGCCAGCAGCCCTCGGGACACCTACAATGAGCAGTTCTTC. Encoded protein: CASSPRDTYNEQFF.

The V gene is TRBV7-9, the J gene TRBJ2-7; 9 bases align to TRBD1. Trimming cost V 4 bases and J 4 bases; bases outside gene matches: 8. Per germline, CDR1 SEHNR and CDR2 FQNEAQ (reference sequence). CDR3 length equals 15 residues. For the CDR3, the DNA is TGTGCCAGCAGCTCTGAGGGACAGGGTTTATACGAGCAGTACTTC. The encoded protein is CASSSEGQGLYEQYF. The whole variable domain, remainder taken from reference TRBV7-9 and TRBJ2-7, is DTGVSQNPRHKITKRGQNVTFRCDPISEHNRLYWYRQTLGQGPEFLTYFQNEAQLEKSRLLSDRFSAERPKGSFSTLEIQRTEQGDSAMYLCASSSEGQGLYEQYFGPGTRLTVT.

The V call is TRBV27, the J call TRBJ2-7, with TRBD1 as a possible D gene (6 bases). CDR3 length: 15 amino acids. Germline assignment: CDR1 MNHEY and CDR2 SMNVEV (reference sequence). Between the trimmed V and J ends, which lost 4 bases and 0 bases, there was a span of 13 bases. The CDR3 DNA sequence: TGTGCCAGCAGTTCCCCCCAGACAGGCTCCTACGAGCAGTACTTC. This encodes CASSSPQTGSYEQYF.